This T cell receptor beta chain was recorded in a study of blood T cell repertoires in COVID-19. Looking at the study overall: The analysed material was cDNA or gDNA that came from T cells, B-cell-depleted T cells, or PBMCs.

Before being deemed recovered, Cohort 3 donors had two negative PCRs, clearance, or symptom resolution. Trimming cost V 1 base and J 6 bases, with 13 bases left between them. Germline V CDR1 and CDR2: SGHRS, YFSETQ. This CDR3 comprises 14 residues. The assay was immunoSEQ multiplex PCR, and TCRdb's table has in-frame clones only and misses some. The sample lists about 300,000 clones, approximately 84% occurring once. This TCR derives from a woman aged 18-29 years who had recovered from COVID-19. Specimen: PBMCs or T cells enriched from blood (not recorded which). V usage is TRBV5-1 and J usage is TRBJ1-2; no firm D call. CDR3: CASSLIPPSDGYTF. In DNA form, the CDR3 reads TGCGCCAGCAGCTTGATCCCCCCGAGCGATGGCTACACCTTC.